One sample yielded the 26 T cell receptor beta chains listed below, sequenced in a study of PD-L1 blockade in urothelial cancer. Sequencing used immunoSEQ multiplex PCR; TCRdb keeps in-frame clones, though not all of them. The sample shows fewer than 50,000 clones, roughly 87% of them seen only once. The sequenced sample was PBMCs, obtained around atezolizumab (anti-PD-L1) treatment. All receptors derive from a man aged 55 to 70 with urothelial cancer.

This rearrangement joins TRBV10-3 to TRBJ1-5; D uncertain. The CDR3 has 13 amino acids. Germline CDR1 and CDR2: ENHRY and SYGVKD. V was pared by 0 bases and J by 4 bases, with 4 bases between. CDR3 nucleotides: TGTGCCATCAGTGAGTCAGAGAATCAGCCCCAGCATTTT. Its translation: CAISESENQPQHF.

The V and J genes are TRBV2 and TRBJ2-2, with D possibly matching TRBD2 (5 bases). The germline V gene has CDR1 SNHLY and CDR2 FYNNEI. The CDR3 has 13 amino acids. V lost 7 bases and J 6 bases, leaving 12 bases between the germline ends. The CDR3 here is CASKRDGAGELFF. CDR3 nucleotides: TGTGCCAGCAAGAGGGATGGGGCCGGGGAGCTGTTTTTT.

The J gene is TRBJ2-3, the V gene TRBV11-3; 12 positions match TRBD2. The CDR3 is 15 amino acids. V lost 4 bases to trimming and J lost 4 bases; unmatched junction nucleotides: 3. Germline assignment: CDR1 SGHNT and CDR2 YENEEA. CDR3 sequence: CASSWTSGEADTQYF. In DNA form, the CDR3 reads TGTGCCAGCAGCTGGACTAGCGGGGAGGCAGATACGCAGTATTTT.

The J gene is TRBJ1-2, the V gene TRBV18; D remains ambiguous. Germline-derived CDR1 and CDR2 are KGHSH and LQKENI. Trimming left V 2 bases short and J 8 bases short, with 12 bases between. CDR3 length equals 13 residues. CDR3 residues: CASSPGSGKGYTF. CDR3 DNA: TGTGCCAGCTCACCAGGCAGCGGGAAAGGCTACACCTTC.

The chain employs TRBV5-6 and TRBJ1-4; 9 positions match TRBD1. With V trimmed by 4 bases and J by 3 bases, 7 bases remained unmatched. Germline loops: CDR1 SGHDT, CDR2 YYEEEE. The CDR3 is made up of 16 amino acids. The CDR3 is CASSGGTGRSNEKLFF. The CDR3 DNA follows: TGTGCCAGCAGCGGGGGGACAGGGCGGTCTAATGAAAAACTGTTTTTT.

The chain couples TRBV30 to TRBJ1-6, with D perhaps TRBD1 (5 bases). The CDR3 spans 15 residues. Germline V gene data show CDR1 as GTSNPN and CDR2 as SVGIG (reference sequence). Trimming took 1 base from V and 4 from J, leaving 11 bases between them. The CDR3, as DNA: TGTGCCTGGAGTGAGGGACTCCGATATAATTCACCCCTCCACTTT. Protein: CAWSEGLRYNSPLHF.

V gene TRBV19 combines with J gene TRBJ2-7; D unclear. Deletions cut 1 base from V and 0 bases from J, with 7 bases between. Germline lookup yields CDR1 LNHDA and CDR2 SQIVND (reference sequence). CDR3 length: 14 residues. CDR3 DNA sequence: TGTGCCAGTAGTATAGGGCGGAACTCCTACGAGCAGTACTTC. It is translated as CASSIGRNSYEQYF.

The chain carries TRBV10-1 and TRBJ2-5, with 7 positions matching TRBD2. The trim removed 10 bases at V and 5 bases at J, leaving 10 bases unmatched. CDR1 and CDR2 from the germline V gene are WNHNN and SYGVQD (reference sequence). The length of the CDR3 is 13 residues. The CDR3, as DNA: TGCGCCACTTCGGACCCCGGGGGGGAGACCCAGTACTTC. Translated: CATSDPGGETQYF.

CDR3 nucleotide sequence: TGCGCCAGCAAAGACAGGGGAGACACAGATACGCAGTATTTT. It translates to CASKDRGDTDTQYF. V usage is TRBV5-1 and J usage is TRBJ2-3, with 8 bases matching TRBD1. This CDR3 region has 14 residues. Germline V gene sequence: CDR1 SGHRS, CDR2 YFSETQ. V shed 6 bases, J shed 2 bases, and the junction held 5 bases outside the gene matches.

By sample fraction, this clone is medium-sized. The chain joins TRBV27 to TRBJ2-5; the match to TRBD2 covers 13 bases. The CDR3 runs 17 residues. V was pared by 6 bases and J by 9 bases, with 16 bases of the junction left unmatched. The V gene's germline CDR1 is MNHEY and CDR2 SMNVEV (reference sequence). DNA for the CDR3: TGTGCCAGCAGGGCCGGGACTAGCGGGGCCCCTGGTGGGTCCCAGTACTTC. It encodes CASRAGTSGAPGGSQYF.

The chain carries TRBV5-1 and TRBJ1-1; 12 bases line up with TRBD1. Germline-derived CDR1 and CDR2 are SGHRS and YFSETQ. The CDR3 is 13 amino acids. Unmatched junction bases numbered 4, after V lost 7 bases and J lost 6 bases. CDR3 nucleotides: TGCGCCAGCGGGGGACAGGGGGCTTCTGAAGCTTTCTTT. Translated, it gives CASGGQGASEAFF.

The sample holds a few counts of this clone. The chain employs TRBV7-6 and TRBJ1-2; D is undetermined. Per germline, CDR1 SGHVS and CDR2 FNYEAQ. This CDR3 region has 18 residues. The ends were cut back, 1 base at V and 0 bases at J, with 18 bases in the middle. The CDR3 sequence is CASSLGPTPAPTNYGYTF. Written as DNA, the CDR3 is TGTGCCAGCAGCTTAGGGCCCACCCCAGCGCCCACTAACTATGGCTACACCTTC.

The chain couples TRBV9 to TRBJ1-5, with TRBD1 matching over 8 bases. V was clipped by 2 bases and J by 2 bases; unmatched bases: 9. CDR1 and CDR2 (germline): SGDLS, YYNGEE. This CDR3 is built from 17 residues. The DNA for the CDR3 is TGTGCCAGCAGCGTTAGACAGGGGTGGATTTGCAATCAGCCCCAGCATTTT. Protein product: CASSVRQGWICNQPQHF.

DNA of the CDR3: TGTGCCAGTAGTATAGGGCGGGGACGCCCAGAGACCCAGTACTTC. As protein: CASSIGRGRPETQYF. The genes are TRBV19 and TRBJ2-5; TRBD2 is a possible D gene (6 bases). CDR3 length: 15 amino acids. V was trimmed by 1 base and J by 4 bases, leaving 13 bases between them. The germline CDR1 and CDR2 sequences are LNHDA and SQIVND (reference sequence).

As to this clone: At one boundary the junction diverges from the germline segment, which might be a read error. The J gene is TRBJ2-6, the V gene TRBV6-6; TRBD1 agrees at 8 bases. Germline V gene sequence: CDR1 MNHNY, CDR2 SVGAGI (reference sequence). The CDR3 has 12 residues. Here the CDR3 reads CASSPTQGAPGF. The CDR3 bases are TGTGCCAGCAGTCCGACTCAGGGGGCCCCCGGTTTC.

This chain links TRBV25-1 with TRBJ2-2, with TRBD2 matching 9 bases. The germline gives CDR1 MGHDK, CDR2 SYGVNS. J was trimmed by 0 bases and V by 6 bases; bases with no gene match: 5. The CDR3 is made up of 16 amino acids. The CDR3 reads CASSFSGGPNTGELFF. The CDR3 DNA sequence: TGTGCCAGCAGCTTTAGCGGGGGCCCGAACACCGGGGAGCTGTTTTTT. The full variable domain, its missing parts supplied by reference TRBV25-1 and TRBJ2-2, is EADIYQTPRYLVIGTGKKITLECSQTMGHDKMYWYQQDPGMELHLIHYSYGVNSTEKGDLSSESTVSRIRTEHFPLTLESARPSHTSQYLCASSFSGGPNTGELFFGEGSRLTVL.

The rearrangement links TRBV4-1 to TRBJ1-2, with D possibly matching TRBD1 (5 bases). V lost 2 bases and J lost 4, with 11 bases in between. This CDR3 is 14 amino acids long. Germline V gene sequence: CDR1 MGHRA, CDR2 YSYEKL. CDR3 sequence (DNA): TGCGCCAGCAGCCAAACCCGGGGGGTCTATGGCTACACCTTC. It encodes CASSQTRGVYGYTF.

V gene TRBV11-3 combines with J gene TRBJ2-5; 11 positions match TRBD1. Per the germline V gene, CDR1 is SGHNT and CDR2 is YENEEA. The CDR3 covers 14 residues. The J segment lost 4 bases and the V segment lost 5 bases, leaving 3 bases of the junction unmatched. CDR3: CASSPGTGGETQYF. The CDR3 DNA sequence: TGTGCCAGCAGCCCCGGGACAGGGGGAGAGACCCAGTACTTC.

The chain joins TRBV6-4 to TRBJ2-1; 8 nucleotides align to TRBD1. The CDR3 length is 15 residues. The germline CDR1 and CDR2 sequences are MRHNA and SNTAGT. Germline trimming cut 4 bases from V and 5 bases from J; bases unmatched to any gene: 7. Here the CDR3 reads CASSVETGENNEQFF. The CDR3 bases are TGTGCCAGCAGTGTGGAGACAGGGGAGAACAATGAGCAGTTCTTC.

The genes are TRBV4-2 and TRBJ2-3; no definite D call. The CDR3 length is 14 residues. V was clipped by 3 bases and J by 4 bases, with 11 bases between them. Germline CDR1 and CDR2: LGHNA and YNFKEQ. CDR3 nucleotides: TGTGCCAGCAGCCAGAACGTTAGCCCAGATACGCAGTATTTT. It yields the protein CASSQNVSPDTQYF.

Within the sample, this clone is medium-sized. For the CDR3, the DNA is TGTGCCAGTAGTACCGGACAGCGGAACACTGAAGCTTTCTTT. Amino acids: CASSTGQRNTEAFF. The chain couples TRBV19 to TRBJ1-1; a possible D gene is TRBD1 (6 bases). CDR3 length equals 14 residues. Trimming left V 4 bases short and J 1 base short, with 10 bases between. Germline-derived CDR1 and CDR2 are LNHDA and SQIVND (reference sequence). Complete variable domain (other parts from reference TRBV19 and TRBJ1-1): DGGITQSPKYLFRKEGQNVTLSCEQNLNHDAMYWYRQDPGQGLRLIYYSQIVNDFQKGDIAEGYSVSREKKESFPLTVTSAQKNPTAFYLCASSTGQRNTEAFFGQGTRLTVV.

The rearrangement joins TRBV5-5 to TRBJ2-1; 8 bases fit TRBD2. The CDR3 loop spans 16 amino acids. Trimming took 4 bases from V and 6 from J; bases not matched to a gene: 12. CDR1 is SGHKS and CDR2 is YYEKEE in the germline V gene (reference sequence). The DNA of the CDR3 is TGTGCCAGCAGCGGGGGGAGAGGGAGCGGGGGCAATGAGCAGTTCTTC. Residues: CASSGGRGSGGNEQFF.

The J gene is TRBJ1-1, the V gene TRBV4-3, with D hard to call. This CDR3 spans 15 amino acids. CDR1 is LGHNA, CDR2 YSLEER, per germline. Trimming shortened V by 0 bases and J by 0 bases, and 8 bases separated the two germline ends. The CDR3 coding sequence is TGCGCCAGCAGCCAAGATTTGGAGTTGAACACTGAAGCTTTCTTT. Amino acids: CASSQDLELNTEAFF.

The CDR3 bases are TGTGCCAGCAGCCAACAGGGCTACTCCTACGAGCAGTACTTC. Translation gives CASSQQGYSYEQYF. The rearrangement links TRBV7-2 to TRBJ2-7; D possibly corresponds to TRBD1 (6 bases). Germline CDR1 and CDR2: SGHTA and FQGNSA. V was pared by 5 bases and J by 0 bases, with 11 bases between. The CDR3 spans 14 residues.

The chain uses TRBV20-1 and TRBJ1-2, with D unclear. Germline values: CDR1 DFQATT, CDR2 SNEGSKA (reference sequence). V dropped 1 base and J dropped 8 bases, with 5 bases sitting between them. CDR3 length equals 10 residues. The CDR3 is CSARGQGYTF. CDR3 coding DNA: TGCAGTGCTAGAGGGCAAGGCTACACCTTC.

The CDR3 DNA is TGTGCCAGCAGCTTAGCCCGCTTCAGGGGCCAGGGGTATAATTCACCCCTCCACTTT. Its translation: CASSLARFRGQGYNSPLHF. The chain couples TRBV7-6 to TRBJ1-6, with D tentatively TRBD1 (6 bases). CDR1 is SGHVS and CDR2 is FNYEAQ in the germline V gene. The CDR3 length is 19 residues. The V end lost 0 bases, the J end lost 4 bases, and 19 bases lay between the germline ends. Full variable domain (rest looked up from reference TRBV7-6 and TRBJ1-6): GAGVSQSPRYKVTKRGQDVALRCDPISGHVSLYWYRQALGQGPEFLTYFNYEAQQDKSGLPNDRFSAERPEGSISTLTIQRTEQRDSAMYRCASSLARFRGQGYNSPLHFGNGTRLTVT.